This T cell receptor beta chain was recovered during a study of graft-versus-host responses after intestinal transplantation. The overall study: In this cohort, recipients had multivisceral, liver-intestinal, or isolated intestinal transplants. General study findings and limits: Researchers found GvH clones in recipient marrow, and some showed up first in ileum or blood. Allografts of patients with graft-donor T cell macrochimerism showed high graft-versus-host to host-versus-graft clone ratios.

From germline, CDR1 is SGHRS and CDR2 YFSETQ. V lost 0 bases to trimming and J lost 7 bases; unmatched junction nucleotides: 5. The CDR3 has 16 residues. Clones were read by immunoSEQ multiplex PCR, and TCRdb kept only the in-frame ones, dropping some. The sample shows approximately 130,000 clones, approximately 94% of them seen only once. In the case of this clone: Antigen unknown.

The J gene is TRBJ2-2, the V gene TRBV5-1, with 11 bases identical to TRBD1. Sample: unstimulated CD4+ T cells sorted from spleen or lymph node cells, taken before intestinal transplant. This receptor was taken from a human donor who received an intestinal transplant. The CDR3 region is CASSLADRGRVGELFF. CDR3 DNA sequence: TGCGCCAGCAGCTTGGCGGACAGGGGGCGCGTCGGGGAGCTGTTTTTT.